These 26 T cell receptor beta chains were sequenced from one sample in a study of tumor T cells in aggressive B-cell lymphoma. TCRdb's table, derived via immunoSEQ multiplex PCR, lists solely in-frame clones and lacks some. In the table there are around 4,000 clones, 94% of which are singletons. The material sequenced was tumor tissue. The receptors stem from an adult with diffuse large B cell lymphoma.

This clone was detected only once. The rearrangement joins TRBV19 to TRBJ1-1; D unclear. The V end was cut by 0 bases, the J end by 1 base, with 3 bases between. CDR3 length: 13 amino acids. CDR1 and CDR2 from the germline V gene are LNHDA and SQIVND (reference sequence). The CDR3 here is CASSIDRNTEAFF. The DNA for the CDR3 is TGTGCCAGTAGTATAGATAGGAACACTGAAGCTTTCTTT.

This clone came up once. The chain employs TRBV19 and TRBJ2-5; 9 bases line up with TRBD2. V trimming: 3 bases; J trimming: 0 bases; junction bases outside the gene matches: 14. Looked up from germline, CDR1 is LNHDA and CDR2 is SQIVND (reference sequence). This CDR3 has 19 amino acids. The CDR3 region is CASSIRLAGKGLYQETQYF. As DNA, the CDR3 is TGTGCCAGTAGTATTAGGCTAGCGGGAAAGGGGTTGTACCAAGAGACCCAGTACTTC.

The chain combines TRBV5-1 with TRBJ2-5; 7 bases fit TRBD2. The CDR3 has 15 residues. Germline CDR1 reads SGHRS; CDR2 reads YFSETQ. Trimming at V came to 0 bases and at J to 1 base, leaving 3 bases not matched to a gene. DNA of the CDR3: TGCGCCAGCAGCTTGGGAGGGACTACCCAAGAGACCCAGTACTTC. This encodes CASSLGGTTQETQYF.

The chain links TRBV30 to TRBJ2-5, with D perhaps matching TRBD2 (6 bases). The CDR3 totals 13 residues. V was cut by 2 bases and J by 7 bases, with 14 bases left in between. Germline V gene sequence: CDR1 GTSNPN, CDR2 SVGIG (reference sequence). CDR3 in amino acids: CAWSNTLRGTQYF. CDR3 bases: TGTGCCTGGAGTAATACTCTGCGGGGGACCCAGTACTTC.

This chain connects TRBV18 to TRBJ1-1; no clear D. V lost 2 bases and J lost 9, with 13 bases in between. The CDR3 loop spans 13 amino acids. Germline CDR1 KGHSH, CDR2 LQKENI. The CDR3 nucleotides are TGTGCCAGCTCACCAGGGCAGACGGAACAAGCTTTCTTT. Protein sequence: CASSPGQTEQAFF.

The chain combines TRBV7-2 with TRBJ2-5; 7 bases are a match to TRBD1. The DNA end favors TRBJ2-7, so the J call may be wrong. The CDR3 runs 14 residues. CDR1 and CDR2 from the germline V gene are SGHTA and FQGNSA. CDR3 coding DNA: TGTGCCAGCAGCAGGTGGGACAGCTCCTACGAGCAGTACTTC. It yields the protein CASSRWDSSYEQYF.

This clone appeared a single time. DNA for the CDR3: TGTGCCAGCAGCGTAGCCATCGGGACAGGGGGCAATTCACCCCTCCACTTT. Amino acids: CASSVAIGTGGNSPLHF. V gene TRBV9 combines with J gene TRBJ1-6, with 12 bases aligning to TRBD1. CDR1 is SGDLS and CDR2 is YYNGEE in the germline V gene. With 0 bases clipped from V and 7 bases from J, the junction kept 5 bases outside the gene matches. The CDR3 runs to 17 residues. Together with reference TRBV9 and TRBJ1-6, the CDR3 gives the full variable domain: DSGVTQTPKHLITATGQRVTLRCSPRSGDLSVYWYQQSLDQGLQFLIQYYNGEERAKGNILERFSAQQFPDLHSELNLSSLELGDSALYFCASSVAIGTGGNSPLHFGNGTRLTVT.

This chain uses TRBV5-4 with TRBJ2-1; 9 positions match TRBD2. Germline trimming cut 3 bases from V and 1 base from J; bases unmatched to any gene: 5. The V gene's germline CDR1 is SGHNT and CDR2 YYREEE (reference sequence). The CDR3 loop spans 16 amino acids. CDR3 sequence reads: CASSSGLAGSYNEQFF. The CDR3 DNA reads TGTGCCAGCAGCTCGGGACTAGCTGGGTCCTACAATGAGCAGTTCTTC.

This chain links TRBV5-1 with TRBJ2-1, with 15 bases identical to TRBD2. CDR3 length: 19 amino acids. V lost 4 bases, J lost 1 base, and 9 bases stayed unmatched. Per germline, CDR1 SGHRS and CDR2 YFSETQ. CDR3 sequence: CASSPIRTSGRGSYNEQFF. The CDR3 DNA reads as TGCGCCAGCAGCCCTATTCGGACTAGCGGGAGGGGGTCCTACAATGAGCAGTTCTTC.

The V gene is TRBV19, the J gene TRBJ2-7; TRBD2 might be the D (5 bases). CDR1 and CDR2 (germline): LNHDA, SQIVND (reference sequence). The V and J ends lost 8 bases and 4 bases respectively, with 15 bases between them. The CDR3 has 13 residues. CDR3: CASSREIAYEQYF. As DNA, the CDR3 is TGTGCCAGTTCGAGGGAAATTGCTTACGAGCAGTACTTC.

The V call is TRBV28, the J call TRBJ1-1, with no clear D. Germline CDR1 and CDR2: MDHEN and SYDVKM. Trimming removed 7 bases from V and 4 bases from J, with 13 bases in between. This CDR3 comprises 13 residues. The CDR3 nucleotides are TGTGCCAGCATCATGGGTGGCGGCACTGAAGCTTTCTTT. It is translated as CASIMGGGTEAFF.

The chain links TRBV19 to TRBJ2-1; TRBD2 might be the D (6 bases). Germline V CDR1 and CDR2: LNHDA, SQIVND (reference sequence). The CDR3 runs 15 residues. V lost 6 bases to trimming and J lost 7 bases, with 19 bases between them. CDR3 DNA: TGTGCCAGTAGCGCGGGACTTGCCTTTTCGAATGAGCAGTTCTTC. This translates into CASSAGLAFSNEQFF.

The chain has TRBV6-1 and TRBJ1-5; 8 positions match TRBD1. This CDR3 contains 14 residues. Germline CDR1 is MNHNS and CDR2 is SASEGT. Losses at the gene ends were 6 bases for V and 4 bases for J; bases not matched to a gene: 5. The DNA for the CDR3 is TGTGCCAGCAGACCCACAGGGGGGAATCAGCCCCAGCATTTT. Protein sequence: CASRPTGGNQPQHF.

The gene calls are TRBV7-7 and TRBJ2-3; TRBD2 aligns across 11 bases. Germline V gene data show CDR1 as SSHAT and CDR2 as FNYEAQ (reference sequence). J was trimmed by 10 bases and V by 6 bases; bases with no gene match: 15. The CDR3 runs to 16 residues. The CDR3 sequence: CASSPGALAGVGAQYF. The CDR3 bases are TGTGCCAGCAGTCCGGGGGCACTAGCGGGAGTGGGGGCGCAGTATTTT.

CDR3 bases: TGTGCCAGCAGCGTAGGGGGAGGGCCGCTCACCGGGGAGCTGTTTTTT. It yields the protein CASSVGGGPLTGELFF. The chain carries TRBV9 and TRBJ2-2; TRBD2 agrees at 7 bases. The CDR3 totals 16 residues. Trimming took 0 bases from V and 4 from J; bases not matched to a gene: 6. In germline, CDR1 is SGDLS, CDR2 YYNGEE.

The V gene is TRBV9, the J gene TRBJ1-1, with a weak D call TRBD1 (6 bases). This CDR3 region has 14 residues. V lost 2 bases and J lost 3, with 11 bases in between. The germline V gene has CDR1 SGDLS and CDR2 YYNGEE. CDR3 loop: CASSVGRGDTEAFF. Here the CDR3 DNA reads TGTGCCAGCAGCGTCGGCAGGGGAGACACTGAAGCTTTCTTT.

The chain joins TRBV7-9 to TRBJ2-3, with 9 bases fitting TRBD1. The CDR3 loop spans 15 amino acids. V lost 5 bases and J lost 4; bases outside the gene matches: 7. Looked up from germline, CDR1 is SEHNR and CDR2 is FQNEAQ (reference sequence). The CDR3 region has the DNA TGTGCCAGCAGCCCTCGGGGGACAGGGCCAGATACGCAGTATTTT. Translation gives CASSPRGTGPDTQYF.

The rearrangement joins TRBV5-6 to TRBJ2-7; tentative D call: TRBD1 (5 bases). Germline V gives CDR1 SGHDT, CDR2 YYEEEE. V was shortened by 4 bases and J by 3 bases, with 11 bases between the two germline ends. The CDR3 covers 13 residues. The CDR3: CASSLGHNYEQYF. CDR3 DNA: TGTGCCAGCAGCCTAGGACACAACTACGAGCAGTACTTC.

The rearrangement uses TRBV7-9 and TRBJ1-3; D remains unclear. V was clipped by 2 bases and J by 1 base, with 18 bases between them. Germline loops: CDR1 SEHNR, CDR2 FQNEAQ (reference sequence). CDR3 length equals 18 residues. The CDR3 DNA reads TGTGCCAGCAGCTTACGCACAGCAAAGGCTTCTTCTGGAAACACCATATATTTT. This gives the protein CASSLRTAKASSGNTIYF.

Here the CDR3 reads CASSTPGQGSYNEQFF. In nucleotides, the CDR3 is TGTGCCAGCAGTACACCGGGACAGGGGAGTTACAATGAGCAGTTCTTC. This chain uses TRBV27 with TRBJ2-1; 10 bases fit TRBD1. V lost 5 bases, J lost 4 bases, and 8 bases stayed unmatched. The CDR3 totals 16 residues. Per germline, CDR1 MNHEY and CDR2 SMNVEV (reference sequence).

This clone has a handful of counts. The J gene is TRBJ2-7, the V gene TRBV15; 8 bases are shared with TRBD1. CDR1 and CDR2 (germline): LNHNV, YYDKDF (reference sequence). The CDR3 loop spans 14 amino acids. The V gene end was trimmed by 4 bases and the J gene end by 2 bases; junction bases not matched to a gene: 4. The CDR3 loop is CATSIGTGPYEQYF. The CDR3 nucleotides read TGTGCCACCAGCATAGGGACAGGACCCTACGAGCAGTACTTC.

The CDR3 sequence is CASSVGNSGSTDTQYF. As DNA, the CDR3 is TGTGCCAGCAGCGTAGGTAATAGCGGAAGCACAGATACGCAGTATTTT. This chain links TRBV9 with TRBJ2-3; tentative D call: TRBD2 (6 bases). Trimming left V 0 bases short and J 0 bases short, with 11 bases between. This CDR3 contains 16 residues. Germline V gene lookup returns CDR1 SGDLS and CDR2 YYNGEE.

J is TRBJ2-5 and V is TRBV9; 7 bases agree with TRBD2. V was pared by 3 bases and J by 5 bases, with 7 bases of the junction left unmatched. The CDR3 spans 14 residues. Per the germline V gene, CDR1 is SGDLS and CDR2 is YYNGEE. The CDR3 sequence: CASSAAGGWETQYF. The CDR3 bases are TGTGCCAGCAGCGCTGCCGGGGGGTGGGAGACCCAGTACTTC.

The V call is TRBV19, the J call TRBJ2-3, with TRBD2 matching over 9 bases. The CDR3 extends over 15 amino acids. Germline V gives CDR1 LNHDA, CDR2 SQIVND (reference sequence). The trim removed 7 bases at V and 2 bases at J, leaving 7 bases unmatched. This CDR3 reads CASTPRLAATDTQYF. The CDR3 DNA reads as TGTGCCAGTACCCCGCGACTAGCGGCCACAGATACGCAGTATTTT.

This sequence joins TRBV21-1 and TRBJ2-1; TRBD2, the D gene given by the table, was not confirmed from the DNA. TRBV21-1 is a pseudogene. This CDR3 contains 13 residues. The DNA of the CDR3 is TGTGCCAGACCCCGAGGGTCGCAGAATGAGCAGTTCTTC. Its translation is CARPRGSQNEQFF.

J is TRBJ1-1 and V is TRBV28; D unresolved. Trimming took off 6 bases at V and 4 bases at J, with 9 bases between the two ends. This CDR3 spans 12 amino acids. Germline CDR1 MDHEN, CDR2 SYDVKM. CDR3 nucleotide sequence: TGTGCCAGCAGCCGCCGAGGCACTGAAGCTTTCTTT. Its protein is CASSRRGTEAFF.